These 28 T cell receptor beta chains came from one sample sequenced in a study of blood T cells in healthy people across ages (dated by TCRdb to between 2015 and 2016). Receptors were amplified or captured by 5' RACE. These reads were obtained on an Illumina HiSeq 2500. The second PCR ran for about 7 to 11 cycles and used a J-beta primer mix along with a sample-barcoded 5' primer. TCRdb reran the public reads through fastp at Q25 and MiXCR, keeping productive beta chains. Under each unique CDR3 protein, matching rows form one entry showing the most common genes and DNA. This sample lists 720,000 or so distinct CDR3 sequences; about 43% were detected once. The ten largest clonotypes hold 25% to 30% of the sample. Sequenced: blood. These receptors were obtained from a man of 80 years or more in good health.

This clonotype was counted once. The chain recombines TRBV27 with TRBJ2-5, with 11 bases identical to TRBD2. J lost 3 bases, V lost 5 bases, and 5 bases had no gene match. The CDR3 is made up of 15 amino acids. CDR1 and CDR2 (germline): MNHEY, SMNVEV (reference sequence). The CDR3 loop reads CASSGTSGPKETQYF. CDR3 DNA: TGTGCCAGCAGTGGGACTAGCGGACCCAAAGAGACCCAGTACTTC.

This clonotype has just a few counts. CDR3 DNA: TGTGCCAGCAGTTATAGGGGCCCCCTTGGGGCAGATACGCAGTATTTT. The encoded protein is CASSYRGPLGADTQYF. The rearrangement uses TRBV6-5 and TRBJ2-3; maybe TRBD1 (5 bases). The germline gives CDR1 MNHEY, CDR2 SVGAGI. Trimming removed 3 bases at V and 4 bases at J, with 17 bases between. This CDR3 comprises 16 residues.

This chain connects TRBV28 to TRBJ2-7; D remains ambiguous. The germline V and J ends were trimmed by 5 bases and 4 bases, with 12 bases remaining between them. In germline, CDR1 is MDHEN, CDR2 SYDVKM. The CDR3 contains 13 residues. The CDR3 loop is CASSLVAPYEQYF. CDR3 DNA: TGTGCCAGCAGTCTAGTGGCTCCGTACGAGCAGTACTTC.

The J gene is TRBJ1-2, the V gene TRBV4-3; weak D call: TRBD1 (6 bases). Trimming stripped 5 bases from V and 4 bases from J, with 14 bases between. This CDR3 comprises 14 residues. Germline CDR1 LGHNA, CDR2 YSLEER. The CDR3 spells CASSERGGSYGYTF. The CDR3 bases are TGCGCCAGCAGCGAAAGGGGGGGGAGCTATGGCTACACCTTC.

The V gene is TRBV20-1, the J gene TRBJ1-2, with D hard to call. This CDR3 has 14 amino acids. Between the trimmed V and J ends, which lost 0 bases and 1 base, there was a span of 9 bases. The V gene's germline CDR1 is DFQATT and CDR2 SNEGSKA (reference sequence). CDR3 DNA: TGCAGTGCTAGAGATAGTGGCAGTAACTATGGCTACACCTTC. Translated, it gives CSARDSGSNYGYTF.

This clonotype was detected only a few times. The chain carries TRBV3-1 and TRBJ2-1; D ambiguous. The V end was cut by 4 bases, the J end by 11 bases, with 9 bases between. Germline loops: CDR1 LGHDT, CDR2 YNNKEL (reference sequence). The CDR3 sequence is 11 residues long. In nucleotides, the CDR3 is TGTGCCAGCAGCCTAACGGGTCAGCAGTTCTTC. Protein product: CASSLTGQQFF.

The chain combines TRBV7-2 with TRBJ2-7; D is ambiguous. CDR1 SGHTA and CDR2 FQGNSA come from the germline V gene. Trimming stripped 5 bases from V and 1 base from J, with 6 bases between. The CDR3 runs to 12 residues. In DNA form, the CDR3 reads TGTGCCAGCAGCCCCCAATCCTACGAGCAGTACTTC. Residues: CASSPQSYEQYF. Based on the CDR3 plus reference TRBV7-2 and TRBJ2-7, the full variable domain is GAGVSQSPSNKVTEKGKDVELRCDPISGHTALYWYRQSLGQGLEFLIYFQGNSAPDKSGLPSDRFSAERTGGSVSTLTIQRTQQEDSAVYLCASSPQSYEQYFGPGTRLTVT.

The gene calls are TRBV20-1 and TRBJ1-1; D is uncertain. Trimming cost V 5 bases and J 1 base, with 14 bases left between them. CDR3 length: 14 residues. Germline CDR1 reads DFQATT; CDR2 reads SNEGSKA (reference sequence). The CDR3 region is CSADPGGENTEAFF. CDR3 DNA sequence: TGCAGTGCTGATCCCGGAGGCGAGAACACTGAAGCTTTCTTT.

This clonotype occurred once. The rearrangement uses TRBV6-2 or TRBV6-3 and TRBJ1-1; TRBD1 agrees at 8 bases. There are 14 residues in the CDR3. Looked up from germline, CDR1 is MNHEY and CDR2 is SVGEGT. Losses at the gene ends were 4 bases for V and 6 bases for J; bases not matched to a gene: 7. The CDR3: CASSFLQGVAEAFF. The CDR3 region has the DNA TGTGCCAGCAGTTTCCTACAGGGGGTTGCTGAAGCTTTCTTT.

V is TRBV6-2 or TRBV6-3 and J is TRBJ1-6; no clear D. Germline assignment: CDR1 MNHEY and CDR2 SVGEGT. V was clipped by 8 bases and J by 3 bases, with 11 bases between them. The CDR3 is made up of 14 amino acids. The CDR3 sequence: CASGQGGYNSPLHF. The CDR3 DNA sequence: TGTGCCAGCGGCCAAGGCGGCTATAATTCACCCCTCCACTTT.

The chain combines TRBV6-2 or TRBV6-3 with TRBJ1-2; D remains unclear. Trimming removed 2 bases from V and 4 bases from J, with 5 bases in between. The CDR3 has 12 residues. The germline V gene encodes CDR1 MNHEY and CDR2 SVGEGT. The CDR3 spells CASSYGVYGYTF. CDR3 nucleotide sequence: TGTGCCAGCAGTTACGGGGTCTATGGCTACACCTTC.

CDR3 residues: CASSEARPDTQYF. For the CDR3, the DNA is TGCGCCAGCAGCGAGGCCCGCCCAGATACGCAGTATTTT. The rearrangement uses TRBV5-1 and TRBJ2-3; D unresolved. The V and J ends lost 4 bases and 4 bases respectively, with 10 bases between them. The V gene's germline CDR1 is SGHRS and CDR2 YFSETQ. The CDR3 extends over 13 amino acids. The entire variable domain, with the rest obtained from reference TRBV5-1 and TRBJ2-3, is as follows: KAGVTQTPRYLIKTRGQQVTLSCSPISGHRSVSWYQQTPGQGLQFLFEYFSETQRNKGNFPGRFSGRQFSNSRSEMNVSTLELGDSALYLCASSEARPDTQYFGPGTRLTVL.

This clonotype has a handful of counts. This chain connects TRBV11-3 to TRBJ2-2; D not resolved. Trimming pared 3 bases from V and 4 bases from J, leaving 6 bases between. CDR3 length: 13 amino acids. Germline CDR1 is SGHNT and CDR2 is YENEEA. The CDR3 sequence: CASSLQSTGELFF. The CDR3 region has the DNA TGTGCCAGCAGCTTGCAGAGCACCGGGGAGCTGTTTTTT.

This rearrangement joins TRBV7-2 to TRBJ2-5; TRBD2 is a possible D gene (5 bases). The CDR3 loop spans 13 amino acids. Germline assignment: CDR1 SGHTA and CDR2 FQGNSA. The V end was cut by 5 bases, the J end by 9 bases, with 16 bases between. CDR3 residues: CASSRVAMEPQYF. In DNA form, the CDR3 reads TGTGCCAGCAGCAGGGTAGCGATGGAGCCCCAGTACTTC. The complete variable domain, with remaining parts taken from reference TRBV7-2 and TRBJ2-5, reads GAGVSQSPSNKVTEKGKDVELRCDPISGHTALYWYRQSLGQGLEFLIYFQGNSAPDKSGLPSDRFSAERTGGSVSTLTIQRTQQEDSAVYLCASSRVAMEPQYFGPGTRLLVL.

In its sample, this clonotype was seen many times. The rearrangement links TRBV7-8 to TRBJ1-6; D remains unclear. CDR3 size: 13 residues. The V gene lost 3 bases and the J gene lost 10 bases, with 10 bases spanning the gap. CDR1 is SGHVS, CDR2 FQNEAQ, per germline. CDR3 region: CASSFDEASPLHF. Written as DNA, the CDR3 is TGTGCCAGCAGCTTCGACGAGGCCTCACCCCTCCACTTT.

The V gene is TRBV7-2, the J gene TRBJ2-1; possibly TRBD1 or TRBD2 for D (7 bases each). Germline V gene data show CDR1 as SGHTA and CDR2 as FQGNSA. This CDR3 is 15 amino acids long. V was cut by 5 bases and J by 5 bases, with 16 bases left in between. The CDR3 is CASSATRGGHNEQFF. In DNA, the CDR3 is TGTGCCAGCAGCGCCACCAGGGGGGGCCACAATGAGCAGTTCTTC.

The chain uses TRBV7-2 and TRBJ1-5; no firm D call. Trimming pared 5 bases from V and 3 bases from J, leaving 8 bases between. The CDR3 spans 13 residues. Per the germline V gene, CDR1 is SGHTA and CDR2 is FQGNSA. The CDR3 loop is CASSKKINQPQHF. DNA of the CDR3: TGTGCCAGCAGCAAAAAGATCAATCAGCCCCAGCATTTT.

The CDR3 nucleotides read TGTGCCAGCAGTCAACAAATGGGACAGTTTAATTCACCCCTCCACTTT. The encoded protein is CASSQQMGQFNSPLHF. The V and J genes are TRBV6-6 and TRBJ1-6; 7 bases map to TRBD1. V gave up 5 bases and J gave up 6 bases; unmatched junction bases: 10. Germline lookup yields CDR1 MNHNY and CDR2 SVGAGI (reference sequence). The CDR3 loop spans 16 amino acids.

This clonotype was seen a single time. V is TRBV15 and J is TRBJ1-6; TRBD1 matches at 7 bases. CDR1 LNHNV and CDR2 YYDKDF come from the germline V gene (reference sequence). Trimming removed 5 bases from V and 8 bases from J; junction bases left unmatched: 6. The CDR3 extends over 14 amino acids. CDR3: CATSSGGRYSPLHF. Written as DNA, the CDR3 is TGTGCCACCAGCTCAGGGGGTCGGTATTCACCCCTCCACTTT.

This clonotype showed up just a few times. The chain links TRBV9 to TRBJ2-7; TRBD1 or TRBD2 may be the D gene (5 bases each). The CDR3 covers 15 residues. Trimming took off 3 bases at V and 1 base at J, with 14 bases between the two ends. The germline CDR1 and CDR2 sequences are SGDLS and YYNGEE. The CDR3 DNA follows: TGTGCCAGCAGCGCCAAAGGGACGGCTTCCTACGAGCAGTACTTC. It specifies CASSAKGTASYEQYF.

The gene calls are TRBV12-3 or TRBV12-4 and TRBJ2-2; 8 bases line up with TRBD2. The CDR3 spans 15 residues. The V and J ends lost 7 bases and 4 bases, in that order; junction bases with no gene match: 8. The CDR3 DNA follows: TGTGCCAGCACCTTTAGCGGGACTAGCACCGGGGAGCTGTTTTTT. This gives the protein CASTFSGTSTGELFF.

This clonotype was observed a handful of times. A much larger clone lies one base from this, so it may be a read error. V is TRBV29-1 and J is TRBJ2-6, with D possibly matching TRBD1 (6 bases). The V gene's germline CDR1 is SQVTM and CDR2 ANQGSEA. V lost 7 bases to trimming and J lost 2 bases, with 12 bases between them. The CDR3 is 14 residues long. The CDR3 loop reads CSAGQGPGANVLTF. The DNA of the CDR3 is TGCAGCGCTGGGCAGGGGCCTGGGGCCAACGTCCTGACTTTC.

In this sample, this clonotype turned up a few times. The V and J genes are TRBV14 and TRBJ2-7, with a possible D match to TRBD2 (6 bases). CDR1 and CDR2 from the germline V gene are SGHDN and FVKESK. V gave up 0 bases and J gave up 4 bases, with 10 bases separating them. CDR3 length equals 14 residues. CDR3 sequence reads: CASSQEFGGYEQYF. CDR3 coding DNA: TGTGCCAGCAGCCAAGAGTTCGGGGGTTACGAGCAGTACTTC.

This clonotype has only a few counts. The chain is built from TRBV5-1 and TRBJ2-7; D is unclear. The CDR3 is 14 amino acids. Trimming took off 1 base at V and 3 bases at J, with 11 bases between the two ends. Germline CDR1 is SGHRS and CDR2 is YFSETQ. CDR3 coding DNA: TGCGCCAGCAGCTTGTCGACGCCAGACTACGAGCAGTACTTC. It yields the protein CASSLSTPDYEQYF.

The chain recombines TRBV7-2 with TRBJ2-3; 10 bases line up with TRBD2. V was pared by 2 bases and J by 0 bases, with 8 bases of the junction left unmatched. The CDR3 contains 18 residues. The V gene's germline CDR1 is SGHTA and CDR2 FQGNSA. The CDR3 DNA reads TGTGCCAGCAGCTTATTCGCGACTAGCGGGTTTAGCACAGATACGCAGTATTTT. It is translated as CASSLFATSGFSTDTQYF.

The V and J genes are TRBV7-9 and TRBJ2-7, with 11 bases that match TRBD2. V gave up 5 bases and J gave up 5 bases; unmatched junction bases: 17. Germline values: CDR1 SEHNR, CDR2 FQNEAQ (reference sequence). The CDR3 consists of 18 residues. CDR3 in DNA: TGTGCCAGCAGCGGATGGGACGGAGCTAGCGGGAGGATCAACGAGCAGTACTTC. It specifies CASSGWDGASGRINEQYF.

CDR3 coding DNA: TGTGCCAGCAGCTTACCATTGATGGCAGGGGATGGAGAGACCCAGTACTTC. Its translation: CASSLPLMAGDGETQYF. The chain combines TRBV7-2 with TRBJ2-5; possible D gene TRBD1, 6 bases. Germline V gene data show CDR1 as SGHTA and CDR2 as FQGNSA. The CDR3 is 17 residues long. Trimming left V 2 bases short and J 4 bases short, with 20 bases between.

This sequence joins TRBV27 and TRBJ2-5; D is uncertain. This CDR3 comprises 15 residues. V was trimmed by 7 bases and J by 1 base, leaving 16 bases between them. Germline values: CDR1 MNHEY, CDR2 SMNVEV (reference sequence). The CDR3 is CASTKRRDLQETQYF. The CDR3 nucleotides are TGTGCCAGCACCAAAAGAAGAGACCTCCAAGAGACCCAGTACTTC.